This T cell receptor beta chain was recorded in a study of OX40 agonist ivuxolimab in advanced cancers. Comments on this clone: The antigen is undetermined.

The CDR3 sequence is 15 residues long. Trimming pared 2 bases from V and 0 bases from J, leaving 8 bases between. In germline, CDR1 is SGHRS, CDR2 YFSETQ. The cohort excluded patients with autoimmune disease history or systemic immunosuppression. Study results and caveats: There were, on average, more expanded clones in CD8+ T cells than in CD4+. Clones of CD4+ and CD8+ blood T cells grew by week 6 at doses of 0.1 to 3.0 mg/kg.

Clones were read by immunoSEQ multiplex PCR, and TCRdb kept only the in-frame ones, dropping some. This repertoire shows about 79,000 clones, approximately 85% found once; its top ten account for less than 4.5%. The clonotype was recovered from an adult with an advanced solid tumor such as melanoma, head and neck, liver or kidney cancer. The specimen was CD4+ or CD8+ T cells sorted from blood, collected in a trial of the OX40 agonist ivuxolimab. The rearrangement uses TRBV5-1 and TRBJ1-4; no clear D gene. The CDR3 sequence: CASSLSSATNEKLFF. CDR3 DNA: TGCGCCAGCAGCTTAAGCTCTGCAACTAATGAAAAACTGTTTTTT.